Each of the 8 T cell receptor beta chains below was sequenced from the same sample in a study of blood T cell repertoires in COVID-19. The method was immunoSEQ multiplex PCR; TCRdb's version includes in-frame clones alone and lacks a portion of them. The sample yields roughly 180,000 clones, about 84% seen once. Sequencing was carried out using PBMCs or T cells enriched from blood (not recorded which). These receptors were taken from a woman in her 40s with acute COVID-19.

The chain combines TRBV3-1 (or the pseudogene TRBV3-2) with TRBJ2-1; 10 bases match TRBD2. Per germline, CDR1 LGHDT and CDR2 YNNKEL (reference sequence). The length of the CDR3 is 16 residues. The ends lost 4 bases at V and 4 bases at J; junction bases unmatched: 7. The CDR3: CASSPLLAGAYNEQFF. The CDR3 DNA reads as TGTGCCAGCAGCCCCTTGCTAGCGGGAGCGTACAATGAGCAGTTCTTC.

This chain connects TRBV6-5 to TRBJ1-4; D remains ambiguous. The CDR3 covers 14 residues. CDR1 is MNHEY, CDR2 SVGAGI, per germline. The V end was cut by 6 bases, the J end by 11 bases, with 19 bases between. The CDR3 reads CASSPERVELKLFF. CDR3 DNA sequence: TGTGCCAGCAGCCCCGAGCGGGTAGAGTTGAAACTGTTTTTT.

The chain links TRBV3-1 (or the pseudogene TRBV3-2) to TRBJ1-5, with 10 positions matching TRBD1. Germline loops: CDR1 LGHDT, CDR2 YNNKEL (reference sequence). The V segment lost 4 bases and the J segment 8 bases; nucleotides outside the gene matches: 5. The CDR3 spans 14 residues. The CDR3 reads CASSPDRGREPQHF. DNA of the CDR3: TGTGCCAGCAGCCCTGACAGGGGGCGGGAGCCCCAGCATTTT.

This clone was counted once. The CDR3 spells CASSSNPGQGNYEQYF. CDR3 nucleotides: TGTGCCAGCAGCTCGAATCCGGGACAGGGGAACTACGAGCAGTACTTC. The chain is built from TRBV5-4 and TRBJ2-7; 10 bases are a match to TRBD1. Germline V gives CDR1 SGHNT, CDR2 YYREEE (reference sequence). Trimming cost V 3 bases and J 3 bases; bases outside gene matches: 9. The CDR3 spans 16 residues.

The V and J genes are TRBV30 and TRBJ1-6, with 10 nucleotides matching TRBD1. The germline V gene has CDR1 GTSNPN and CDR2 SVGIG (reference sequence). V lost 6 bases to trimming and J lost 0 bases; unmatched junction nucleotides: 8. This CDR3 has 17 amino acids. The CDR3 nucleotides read TGTGCCTGCATGACAGGGGGCCGGAGCTCCTATAATTCACCCCTCCACTTT. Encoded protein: CACMTGGRSSYNSPLHF.

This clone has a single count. Here the CDR3 reads CASSPDGREGYYGYTF. The CDR3 DNA follows: TGTGCCAGCAGCCCGGACGGGAGGGAGGGCTACTATGGCTACACCTTC. V usage is TRBV13 and J usage is TRBJ1-2; D is undetermined. Trimming took 5 bases from V and 3 from J, leaving 19 bases between them. The CDR3 extends over 16 amino acids. CDR1 and CDR2 (germline): PRHDT, FYEKMQ (reference sequence).

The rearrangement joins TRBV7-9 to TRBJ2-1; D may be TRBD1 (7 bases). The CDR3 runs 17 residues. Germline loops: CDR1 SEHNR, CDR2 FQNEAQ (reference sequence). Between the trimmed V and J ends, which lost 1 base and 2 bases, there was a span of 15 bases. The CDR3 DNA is TGTGCCAGCAGCTTAGAAGGGGGCGGGGCCCCCTACAATGAGCAGTTCTTC. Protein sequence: CASSLEGGGAPYNEQFF. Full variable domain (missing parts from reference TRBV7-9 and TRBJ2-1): DTGVSQNPRHKITKRGQNVTFRCDPISEHNRLYWYRQTLGQGPEFLTYFQNEAQLEKSRLLSDRFSAERPKGSFSTLEIQRTEQGDSAMYLCASSLEGGGAPYNEQFFGPGTRLTVL.

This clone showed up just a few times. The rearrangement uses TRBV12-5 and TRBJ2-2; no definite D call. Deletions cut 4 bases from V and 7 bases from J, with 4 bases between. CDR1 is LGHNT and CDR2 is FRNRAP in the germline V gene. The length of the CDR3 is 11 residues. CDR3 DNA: TGTGCTAGTGGTTCCTTCGGGGAGCTGTTTTTT. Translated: CASGSFGELFF. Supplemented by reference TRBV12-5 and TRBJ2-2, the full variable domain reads DARVTQTPRHKVTEMGQEVTMRCQPILGHNTVFWYRQTMMQGLELLAYFRNRAPLDDSGMPKDRFSAEMPDATLATLKIQPSEPRDSAVYFCASGSFGELFFGEGSRLTVL.